This paragraph reports one T cell receptor (beta chain). A second PCR of roughly 7 to 11 cycles used a sample-barcoded 5' primer and a J-beta primer mix. TCRdb reanalysed the 5' RACE reads using MiXCR and keeps one entry per CDR3 protein. The sample has some 1,500,000 distinct CDR3 sequences, 35% to 45% seen once. These data belong to a study of blood T cells in healthy people across ages. Study in general: Template switching retrieved approximately one barcoded beta molecule for each two T cells.

This CDR3 has 14 residues. Trimming cost V 5 bases and J 1 base, with 6 bases left between them. Per germline, CDR1 SGHTA and CDR2 FQGNSA. The receptor was derived from a woman aged 18-29 years in good health. J is TRBJ2-6 and V is TRBV7-2; the D is unclear. Sequenced material: blood. Here the CDR3 reads CASSPQSGANVLTF. The DNA of the CDR3 is TGTGCCAGCAGCCCTCAGTCTGGGGCCAACGTCCTGACTTTC.